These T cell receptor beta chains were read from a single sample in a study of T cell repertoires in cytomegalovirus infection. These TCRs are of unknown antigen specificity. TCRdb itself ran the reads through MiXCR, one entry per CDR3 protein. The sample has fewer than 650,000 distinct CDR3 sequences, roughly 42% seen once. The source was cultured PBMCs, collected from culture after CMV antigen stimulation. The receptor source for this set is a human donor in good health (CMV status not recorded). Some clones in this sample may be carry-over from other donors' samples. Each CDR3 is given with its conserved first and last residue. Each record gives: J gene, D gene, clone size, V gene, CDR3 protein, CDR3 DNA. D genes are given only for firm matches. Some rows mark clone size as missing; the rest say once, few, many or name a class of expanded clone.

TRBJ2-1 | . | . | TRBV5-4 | CASSFDPRYEQFF | TGTGCCAGCAGCTTCGACCCCAGGTATGAGCAGTTCTTC
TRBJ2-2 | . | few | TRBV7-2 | CASSLASGSFTGELFF | TGTGCCAGCAGCTTAGCCTCCGGGTCCTTCACCGGGGAGCTGTTTTTT
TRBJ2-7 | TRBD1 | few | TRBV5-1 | CASSSSGTGPYEQYF | TGCGCCAGCAGCTCTTCCGGGACAGGCCCCTACGAGCAGTACTTC
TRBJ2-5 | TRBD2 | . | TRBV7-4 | CASSLIPSGRRQETQYF | TGTGCCAGCAGCTTAATTCCTAGCGGGAGAAGGCAAGAGACCCAGTACTTC
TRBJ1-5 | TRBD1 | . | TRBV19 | CASSRQGSGNQPQHF | TGTGCCAGTAGTCGACAGGGGTCAGGCAATCAGCCCCAGCATTTT
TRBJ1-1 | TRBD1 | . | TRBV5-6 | CASSLAALTGQYTEAFF | TGTGCCAGCAGCTTGGCCGCCCTAACGGGACAGTACACTGAAGCTTTCTTT
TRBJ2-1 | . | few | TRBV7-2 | CASSLGTHYRYNEQFF | TGTGCCAGCAGCTTGGGGACACATTATCGATACAATGAGCAGTTCTTC
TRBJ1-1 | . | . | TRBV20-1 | CSARWAAEAFF | TGCAGTGCCCGGTGGGCGGCCGAAGCTTTCTTT
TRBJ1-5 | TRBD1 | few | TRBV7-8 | CASSKPGQVFGQPQHF | TGTGCCAGCAGCAAGCCGGGACAGGTGTTTGGTCAGCCCCAGCATTTT
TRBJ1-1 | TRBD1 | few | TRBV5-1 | CASSSGTEVRTEAFF | TGCGCCAGCAGCAGTGGGACAGAGGTAAGGACTGAAGCTTTCTTT
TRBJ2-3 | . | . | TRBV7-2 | CASSLVQGTDTQYF | TGTGCCAGCAGCTTAGTTCAGGGGACAGATACGCAGTATTTT
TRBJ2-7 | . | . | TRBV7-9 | CASSGKGAYEQYF | TGTGCCAGCAGCGGCAAGGGGGCCTACGAGCAGTACTTC
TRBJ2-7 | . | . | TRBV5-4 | CASSRAESYEQYF | TGTGCCAGCAGCCGCGCTGAGTCCTACGAGCAGTACTTC
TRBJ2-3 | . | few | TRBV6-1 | CATRVGGTDTQYF | TGTGCCACCAGGGTAGGTGGCACAGATACGCAGTATTTT
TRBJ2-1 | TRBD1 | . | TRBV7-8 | CASSSRRDRGGNEQFF | TGTGCCAGCAGCTCAAGAAGGGACAGGGGAGGAAATGAGCAGTTCTTC
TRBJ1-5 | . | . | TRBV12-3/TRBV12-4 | CASSQTWGGDQPQHF | TGTGCCAGCAGTCAGACGTGGGGGGGAGACCAGCCCCAGCATTTT
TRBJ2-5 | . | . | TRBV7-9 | CASSLVGGPGETQYF | TGTGCCAGCAGCTTAGTCGGAGGGCCAGGGGAGACCCAGTACTTC
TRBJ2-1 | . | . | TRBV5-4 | CASSLPGDLRNEQFF | TGTGCCAGCAGCCTACCGGGGGACTTGCGGAATGAGCAGTTCTTC
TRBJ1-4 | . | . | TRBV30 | CAWSVGATNEKLFF | TGTGCCTGGAGTGTGGGGGCAACTAATGAAAAACTGTTTTTT
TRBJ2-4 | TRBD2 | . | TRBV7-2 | CASSSTGTSGLFQYF | TGTGCCAGCAGCTCCACCGGGACTAGCGGCCTGTTTCAGTACTTC
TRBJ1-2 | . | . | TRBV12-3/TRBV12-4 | CASSRGDQSYGYTF | TGTGCCAGCAGCCGGGGGGACCAGAGTTATGGCTACACCTTC
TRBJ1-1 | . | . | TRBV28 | CASSWGSGFADTEAFF | TGTGCCAGCAGTTGGGGGAGCGGCTTCGCTGACACTGAAGCTTTCTTT
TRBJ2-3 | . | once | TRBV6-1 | CASRNPRQTRQYF | TGTGCCAGCAGGAACCCTCGGCAGACTAGACAGTATTTT
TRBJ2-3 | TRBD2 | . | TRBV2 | CASSTSPGLAGASPSTDTQYF | TGTGCCAGCAGCACCTCCCCGGGACTAGCGGGGGCCTCCCCTAGCACAGATACGCAGTATTTT
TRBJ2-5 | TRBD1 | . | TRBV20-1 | CSARMQGAETQYF | TGCAGTGCTAGAATGCAGGGGGCTGAGACCCAGTACTTC
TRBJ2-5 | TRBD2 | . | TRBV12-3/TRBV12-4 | CASIRTSGEETQYF | TGTGCCAGCATAAGAACTAGCGGGGAAGAGACCCAGTACTTC
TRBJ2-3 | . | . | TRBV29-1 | CSVVRRKGTDTQYF | TGCAGCGTTGTAAGGCGAAAGGGGACAGATACGCAGTATTTT
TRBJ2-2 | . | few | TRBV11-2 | CASSLSTLLWSGELFF | TGTGCCAGCAGCTTGAGTACCTTATTATGGTCCGGGGAGCTGTTTTTT
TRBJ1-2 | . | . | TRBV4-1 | CASSQGGADGNYGYTF | TGCGCCAGCAGCCAAGGTGGGGCGGACGGAAACTATGGCTACACCTTC
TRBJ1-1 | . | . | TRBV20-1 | CSAKGSYMNTEAFF | TGCAGTGCTAAAGGTTCCTACATGAACACTGAAGCTTTCTTT
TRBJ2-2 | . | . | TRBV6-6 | CASGYGTNTGELFF | TGTGCCAGCGGATACGGGACTAACACCGGGGAGCTGTTTTTT
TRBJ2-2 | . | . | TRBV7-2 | CASSQRAGRGELFF | TGTGCCAGCAGCCAAAGGGCAGGTCGCGGGGAGCTGTTTTTT
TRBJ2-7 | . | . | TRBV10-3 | CAISERTDYEQYF | TGTGCCATCAGTGAGAGGACGGACTACGAGCAGTACTTC
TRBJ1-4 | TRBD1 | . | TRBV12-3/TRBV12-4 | CASSKDRELFF | TGTGCCAGCAGTAAGGACAGGGAACTGTTTTTT
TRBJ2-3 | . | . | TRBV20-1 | CSASIAASTDTQYF | TGCAGTGCCTCGATAGCGGCAAGCACAGATACGCAGTATTTT
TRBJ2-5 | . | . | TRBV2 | CASSDGGIQETQYF | TGTGCCAGCAGTGATGGGGGGATTCAAGAGACCCAGTACTTC
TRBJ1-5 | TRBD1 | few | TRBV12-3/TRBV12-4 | CASRDRATQPQHF | TGTGCCAGCAGAGACAGGGCAACTCAGCCCCAGCATTTT
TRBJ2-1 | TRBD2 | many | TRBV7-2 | CASSRGTSFLSEQFF | TGTGCCAGCAGCCGGGGGACTAGTTTTTTGAGTGAGCAGTTCTTC
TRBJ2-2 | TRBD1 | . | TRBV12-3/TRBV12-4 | CASSPDRATGELFF | TGTGCCAGCAGCCCCGACAGGGCCACCGGGGAGCTGTTTTTT
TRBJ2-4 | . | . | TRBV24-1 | CATSDRLVPNIQYF | TGTGCCACCAGTGATCGCCTAGTTCCGAACATTCAGTACTTC
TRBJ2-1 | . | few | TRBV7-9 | CASSLKGGMDNEQFF | TGTGCCAGCAGCTTAAAAGGAGGGATGGACAATGAGCAGTTCTTC
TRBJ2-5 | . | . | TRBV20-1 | CSARGVGQPGTQYF | TGCAGTGCTAGAGGGGTGGGACAACCGGGGACCCAGTACTTC
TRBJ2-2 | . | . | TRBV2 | CASSEGRWAGELFF | TGTGCCAGCAGTGAAGGCAGATGGGCCGGGGAGCTGTTTTTT
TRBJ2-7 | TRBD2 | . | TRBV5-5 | CASRQTGGGYEQYF | TGTGCCAGCAGGCAAACGGGAGGGGGATACGAGCAGTACTTC
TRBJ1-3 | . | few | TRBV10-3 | CAISESKVGNTIYF | TGTGCCATCAGTGAGTCGAAGGTCGGAAACACCATATATTTT
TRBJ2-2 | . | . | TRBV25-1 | CASSAGRWDTGELFF | TGTGCCAGCAGTGCGGGACGGTGGGACACCGGGGAGCTGTTTTTT
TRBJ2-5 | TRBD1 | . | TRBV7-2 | CASSIKGALGTQYF | TGTGCCAGCAGCATAAAGGGGGCCTTAGGGACCCAGTACTTC
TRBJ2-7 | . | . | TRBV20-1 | CSARPGEQYF | TGCAGTGCTAGACCGGGGGAGCAGTACTTC
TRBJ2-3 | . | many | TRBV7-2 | CASSTPWSMDTQYF | TGTGCCAGCAGCACCCCCTGGTCAATGGATACGCAGTATTTT
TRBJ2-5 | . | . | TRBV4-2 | CASSQGVGKETQYF | TGTGCCAGCAGCCAAGGGGTTGGGAAAGAGACCCAGTACTTC
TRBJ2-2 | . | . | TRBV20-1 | CSVDSARTGELFF | TGCAGTGTCGATAGCGCACGCACCGGGGAGCTGTTTTTT